The clone carrying this T cell receptor beta chain turned up a few times. Its antigen is undetermined. This sample was taken from a study of T cells after yellow fever vaccination. Whole-study results and caveats: A weaker but faster secondary response was observed, peaking on day 5 versus 15.

V was pared by 6 bases and J by 7 bases, with 13 bases between. Germline V CDR1 and CDR2: MNHNY, SVGAGI (reference sequence). The length of the CDR3 is 13 residues. In making TCR cDNA, 5'RACE template switching added a universal primer site and UMIs to it. MiXCR, applied by TCRdb to the 5' RACE reads, yields one record per CDR3 protein. The table lists a few hundred thousand distinct CDR3 sequences, approximately 7% of them singletons. Specimen: PBMCs, collected roughly 47 days after the first yellow fever vaccination. V is TRBV6-6 and J is TRBJ2-1; a possible D gene is TRBD1 (5 bases). The clonotype comes from a man aged 18 to 29 who received the YFV17D yellow fever vaccine. In DNA form, the CDR3 reads TGTGCCAGCAGCGCTATGACAGCTAATGAGCAGTTCTTC. Protein sequence: CASSAMTANEQFF.